The next 6 T cell receptor beta chains were all read from a single sample in a study of radiation and T cells in renal cell carcinoma. Clones were read by immunoSEQ multiplex PCR, and TCRdb kept only the in-frame ones, dropping some. Here the sample spans about 140,000 clones, 70% to 90% being singletons. Time point given: baseline pretreatment blood. As to treatment: 15 Gy SBRT to primary tumor, nephrectomy 4 weeks later. The sequenced sample was blood, obtained from a patient whose treatment included radiotherapy and nephrectomy. These receptors were collected from a woman between 50 and 59 years old with renal cell carcinoma.

This chain joins TRBV4-1 and TRBJ1-2, with D possibly TRBD1 on 5 matching bases. This CDR3 is 16 amino acids long. Germline V CDR1 and CDR2: MGHRA, YSYEKL. Trimming took off 0 bases at V and 4 bases at J, with 15 bases between the two ends. The CDR3 bases are TGCGCCAGCAGCCAAGAGGGAGGGGAGTTCGGCTATGGCTACACCTTC. As protein: CASSQEGGEFGYGYTF.

This chain joins TRBV27 and TRBJ2-5; D not certain. Germline-derived CDR1 and CDR2 are MNHEY and SMNVEV (reference sequence). The V and J ends lost 3 bases and 4 bases respectively, with 12 bases between them. The CDR3 extends over 14 amino acids. DNA of the CDR3: TGTGCCAGCAGTTTCAAAGGGCGGACAGAGACCCAGTACTTC. Amino acids: CASSFKGRTETQYF.

The genes are TRBV6-5 and TRBJ1-5; TRBD1 agrees at 7 bases. With 6 bases clipped from V and 4 bases from J, the junction kept 9 bases outside the gene matches. Germline V gene sequence: CDR1 MNHEY, CDR2 SVGAGI. The CDR3 has 15 amino acids. In nucleotides, the CDR3 is TGTGCCAGCAGACACAGGGGCGCTGGGAATCAGCCCCAGCATTTT. It yields the protein CASRHRGAGNQPQHF.

This chain joins TRBV18 and TRBJ2-6; D is perhaps TRBD1 (5 bases). V lost 2 bases, J lost 0 bases, and 20 bases lay in between. The germline V gene has CDR1 KGHSH and CDR2 LQKENI. This CDR3 comprises 20 residues. DNA of the CDR3: TGTGCCAGCTCACCAATCGATGGGGCGCTTCCCCACTCTGGGGCCAACGTCCTGACTTTC. Its protein product is CASSPIDGALPHSGANVLTF.

This clone showed up just once. This sequence joins TRBV9 and TRBJ2-7; a weak D match, TRBD2 (5 bases). The germline CDR1 and CDR2 sequences are SGDLS and YYNGEE. The CDR3 consists of 15 residues. Trimming pared 0 bases from V and 6 bases from J, leaving 16 bases between. The CDR3 loop is CASSVGIASVFEQYF. CDR3 bases: TGTGCCAGCAGCGTAGGGATAGCGTCGGTTTTCGAGCAGTACTTC. The complete variable domain, with remaining parts taken from reference TRBV9 and TRBJ2-7, reads DSGVTQTPKHLITATGQRVTLRCSPRSGDLSVYWYQQSLDQGLQFLIQYYNGEERAKGNILERFSAQQFPDLHSELNLSSLELGDSALYFCASSVGIASVFEQYFGPGTRLTVT.

The rearrangement uses TRBV28 and TRBJ1-1; D is ambiguous. Germline-derived CDR1 and CDR2 are MDHEN and SYDVKM. CDR3 length equals 14 residues. V lost 5 bases to trimming and J lost 4 bases, with 14 bases between them. The CDR3 nucleotides are TGTGCCAGCAGTCCAGACACCCGGGGCACTGAAGCTTTCTTT. Protein product: CASSPDTRGTEAFF.